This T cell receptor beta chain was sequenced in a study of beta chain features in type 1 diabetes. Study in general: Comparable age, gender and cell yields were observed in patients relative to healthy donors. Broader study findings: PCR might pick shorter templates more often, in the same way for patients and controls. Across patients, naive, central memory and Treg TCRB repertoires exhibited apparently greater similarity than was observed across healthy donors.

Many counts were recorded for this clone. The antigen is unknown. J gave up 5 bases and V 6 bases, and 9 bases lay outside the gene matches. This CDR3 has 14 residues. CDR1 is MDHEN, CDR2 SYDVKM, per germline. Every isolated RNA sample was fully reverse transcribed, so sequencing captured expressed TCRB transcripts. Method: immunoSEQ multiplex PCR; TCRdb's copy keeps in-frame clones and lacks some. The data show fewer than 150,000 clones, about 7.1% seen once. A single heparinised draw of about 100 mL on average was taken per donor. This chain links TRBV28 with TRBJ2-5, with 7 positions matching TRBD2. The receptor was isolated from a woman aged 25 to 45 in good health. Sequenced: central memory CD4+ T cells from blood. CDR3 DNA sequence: TGTGCCAGCAGGACCTACGGGGGGTCGGAGACCCAGTACTTC. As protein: CASRTYGGSETQYF.